What follows are 20 T cell receptor beta chains derived from one specimen sequenced in a study of PD-1 blockade in classical Hodgkin lymphoma. Each and every patient relapsed after autologous stem cell transplantation, and patients got differing brentuximab vedotin exposure. TCRdb's copy holds only in-frame clones and misses some; the assay was immunoSEQ multiplex PCR. Seen here are approximately 41,000 clones, approximately 86% observed once, and the top ten hold approximately 5.7%. Sequenced material: peripheral blood mononuclear cells (PBMCs), taken before the second cycle of nivolumab. Receptor source: a human donor with classical Hodgkin lymphoma.

The J gene is TRBJ2-1, the V gene TRBV6-6; 8 nucleotides align to TRBD2. The trim removed 4 bases at V and 5 bases at J, leaving 4 bases unmatched. CDR1 and CDR2 (germline): MNHNY, SVGAGI (reference sequence). This CDR3 region has 14 residues. The CDR3 DNA is TGTGCCAGCAGTTCGACTAGCGAACACAATGAGCAGTTCTTC. As protein: CASSSTSEHNEQFF.

Only one count was recorded for this clone. The chain is built from TRBV29-1 and TRBJ2-7; 7 nucleotides match TRBD2. CDR3 length: 14 amino acids. The V and J ends lost 7 bases and 3 bases, in that order; junction bases with no gene match: 12. Germline CDR1 is SQVTM and CDR2 is ANQGSEA. CDR3 nucleotides: TGCAGCGCTCCGGCCACACGGGAGGACTACGAGCAGTACTTC. Residues: CSAPATREDYEQYF.

The chain joins TRBV6-5 to TRBJ2-7; 8 bases are shared with TRBD2. Trimming took 6 bases from V and 2 from J; bases not matched to a gene: 3. Looked up from germline, CDR1 is MNHEY and CDR2 is SVGAGI. There are 13 residues in the CDR3. The CDR3 sequence is CASSREGTYEQYF. CDR3 bases: TGTGCCAGCAGCCGGGAGGGAACCTACGAGCAGTACTTC.

The chain recombines TRBV5-1 with TRBJ2-7; D is tentatively TRBD1 or TRBD2 (5 bases each). Germline V CDR1 and CDR2: SGHRS, YFSETQ. CDR3 size: 14 residues. V was clipped by 0 bases and J by 3 bases, with 10 bases between them. CDR3 residues: CASSLDPGSYEQYF. The CDR3 DNA follows: TGCGCCAGCAGCTTGGACCCAGGGAGCTACGAGCAGTACTTC. Based on the CDR3 plus reference TRBV5-1 and TRBJ2-7, the full variable domain is KAGVTQTPRYLIKTRGQQVTLSCSPISGHRSVSWYQQTPGQGLQFLFEYFSETQRNKGNFPGRFSGRQFSNSRSEMNVSTLELGDSALYLCASSLDPGSYEQYFGPGTRLTVT.

The V and J genes are TRBV4-1 and TRBJ1-3; D is unresolved. The CDR3 runs to 15 residues. The germline CDR1 and CDR2 sequences are MGHRA and YSYEKL. V lost 1 base to trimming and J lost 3 bases, with 10 bases between them. The CDR3 spells CASSQVGQLGNTIYF. Written as DNA, the CDR3 is TGCGCCAGCAGCCAAGTCGGTCAGCTTGGAAACACCATATATTTT.

The chain employs TRBV7-2 and TRBJ2-1; 10 nucleotides align to TRBD1. J lost 3 bases, V lost 7 bases, and 15 bases had no gene match. The CDR3 is 18 amino acids. Looked up from germline, CDR1 is SGHTA and CDR2 is FQGNSA. This CDR3 is CASTGGDRGAYNYNEQFF. The CDR3 bases are TGTGCCAGCACAGGAGGGGACAGGGGAGCTTACAACTACAATGAGCAGTTCTTC.

This clone was detected once. The chain joins TRBV5-1 to TRBJ1-1, with D maybe TRBD1 (6 bases). This CDR3 is built from 17 residues. Germline CDR1 reads SGHRS; CDR2 reads YFSETQ. V gave up 0 bases and J gave up 0 bases, with 15 bases separating them. Here the CDR3 DNA reads TGCGCCAGCAGCTTGGCCCCTGGGGGACAAGTGAACACTGAAGCTTTCTTT. It codes for CASSLAPGGQVNTEAFF.

The chain uses TRBV5-3 and TRBJ2-7, with 7 bases lining up with TRBD2. TRBV5-3 is known as an ORF, though its function is uncertain. CDR3 size: 15 residues. V was pared by 4 bases and J by 1 base, with 8 bases of the junction left unmatched. The CDR3 protein is CARSGQRRGSYEQYF. DNA for the CDR3: TGTGCCAGAAGCGGTCAGAGGCGGGGGTCCTACGAGCAGTACTTC.

The gene calls are TRBV7-8 and TRBJ2-7; D unresolved. The V end lost 5 bases, the J end lost 2 bases, and 13 bases lay between the germline ends. The CDR3 contains 14 residues. In germline, CDR1 is SGHVS, CDR2 FQNEAQ. The CDR3 nucleotides are TGTGCCAGCAGCCCTGTGGGCGGTACCTACGAGCAGTACTTC. This gives the protein CASSPVGGTYEQYF.

The V and J genes are TRBV29-1 and TRBJ2-3; 9 bases are a match to TRBD2. The CDR3 consists of 15 residues. Germline CDR1 reads SQVTM; CDR2 reads ANQGSEA. V lost 6 bases to trimming and J lost 9 bases; unmatched junction nucleotides: 16. CDR3 residues: CSVEYTREGRLTQYF. The CDR3 nucleotides are TGCAGCGTAGAGTATACGCGGGAGGGCCGCTTAACGCAGTATTTT.

The genes are TRBV15 and TRBJ2-5, with D perhaps TRBD2 (5 bases). The CDR3 sequence is 15 residues long. Germline assignment: CDR1 LNHNV and CDR2 YYDKDF (reference sequence). The ends were cut back, 0 bases at V and 5 bases at J, with 13 bases in the middle. DNA for the CDR3: TGTGCCACCAGCAGAGATCTGGGAGAGCTGGAGACCCAGTACTTC. Its translation is CATSRDLGELETQYF.

The J gene is TRBJ2-7, the V gene TRBV28; unclear D gene. The CDR3 covers 12 residues. V was clipped by 2 bases and J by 7 bases, with 9 bases between them. The germline gives CDR1 MDHEN, CDR2 SYDVKM. The CDR3 DNA is TGTGCCAGCAGTTTAATCCCAAAAGAGCAGTACTTC. Protein sequence: CASSLIPKEQYF.

This clone is judged medium-sized (0.01 to 0.1%). V gene TRBV10-2 combines with J gene TRBJ2-7, with D perhaps TRBD2 (6 bases). Trimming took off 6 bases at V and 3 bases at J, with 9 bases between the two ends. The CDR3 extends over 12 amino acids. Germline V gene data show CDR1 as WSHSY and CDR2 as SAAADI. CDR3 sequence reads: CASRGGGYEQYF. In nucleotides, the CDR3 is TGCGCCAGCAGGGGGGGTGGCTACGAGCAGTACTTC.

V usage is TRBV18 and J usage is TRBJ2-5; maybe TRBD1 (5 bases). With 3 bases removed from V and 4 bases from J, the gap between germline ends came to 12 bases. The CDR3 totals 14 residues. Germline V gene sequence: CDR1 KGHSH, CDR2 LQKENI. The CDR3, as DNA: TGTGCCAGCTCACCTTTAAGGGGCCCAGAGACCCAGTACTTC. Its translation is CASSPLRGPETQYF.

This clone has a handful of counts. The rearrangement links TRBV27 to TRBJ2-3; 7 bases line up with TRBD2. Germline CDR1 is MNHEY and CDR2 is SMNVEV (reference sequence). The V gene end was trimmed by 6 bases and the J gene end by 2 bases; junction bases not matched to a gene: 5. The CDR3 is made up of 14 amino acids. CDR3 DNA sequence: TGTGCCAGCAGGCGCGGGGGAGACACAGATACGCAGTATTTT. Amino acid sequence: CASRRGGDTDTQYF.

This chain uses TRBV2 with TRBJ1-4; no firm D call. Trimming took 3 bases from V and 8 from J, leaving 16 bases between them. The CDR3 contains 15 residues. Germline CDR1 reads SNHLY; CDR2 reads FYNNEI. The CDR3 DNA sequence: TGTGCCAGCAGTGACCCTAGCCAGATCGGGGAAAAACTGTTTTTT. Protein product: CASSDPSQIGEKLFF. Variable domain in full (rest from reference TRBV2 and TRBJ1-4): EPEVTQTPSHQVTQMGQEVILRCVPISNHLYFYWYRQILGQKVEFLVSFYNNEISEKSEIFDDQFSVERPDGSNFTLKIRSTKLEDSAMYFCASSDPSQIGEKLFFGSGTQLSVL.

The V call is TRBV5-6, the J call TRBJ2-3; D is uncertain. The V end lost 0 bases, the J end lost 3 bases, and 2 bases lay between the germline ends. The CDR3 runs to 12 residues. CDR1 is SGHDT and CDR2 is YYEEEE in the germline V gene. CDR3 residues: CASSLVTDTQYF. In nucleotides, the CDR3 is TGTGCCAGCAGCTTGGTGACAGATACGCAGTATTTT.

The J gene is TRBJ2-3, the V gene TRBV11-2; TRBD2 agrees at 9 bases. The CDR3 extends over 16 amino acids. V dropped 5 bases and J dropped 0; count of bases not matched to a gene: 6. The V gene's germline CDR1 is SGHAT and CDR2 FQNNGV. CDR3 protein: CASSRLAGKSTDTQYF. CDR3 DNA: TGTGCCAGCAGCCGGCTAGCGGGGAAAAGCACAGATACGCAGTATTTT.

The rearrangement uses TRBV9 and TRBJ2-5, with D hard to call. CDR1 and CDR2 from the germline V gene are SGDLS and YYNGEE. Trimming pared 0 bases from V and 5 bases from J, leaving 8 bases between. The CDR3 spans 13 residues. CDR3 loop: CASSVVSSETQYF. In nucleotides, the CDR3 is TGTGCCAGCAGCGTAGTGTCCTCGGAGACCCAGTACTTC.

The chain has TRBV28 and TRBJ2-3, with D unresolved. V shed 1 base and J shed 4 bases, with 3 bases lying between them. This CDR3 is 12 amino acids long. Germline values: CDR1 MDHEN, CDR2 SYDVKM. The DNA for the CDR3 is TGTGCCAGCAGTTTATTCCCAGATACGCAGTATTTT. Encoded protein: CASSLFPDTQYF.